A single sample gave rise to the 29 T cell receptor beta chains below, sequenced in a study of Tregs in tolerant kidney transplant recipients. The assay was immunoSEQ multiplex PCR, and TCRdb's table has in-frame clones only and misses some. The table has hundreds of thousands of clones, roughly 84% seen once; the top ten hold around 0.61%. Sequenced: CD4+ T cells from blood. The source of these receptors is a human donor in good health.

The chain recombines TRBV9 with TRBJ1-6; no clear D gene. Trimming shortened V by 0 bases and J by 5 bases, and 9 bases separated the two germline ends. Germline assignment: CDR1 SGDLS and CDR2 YYNGEE. This CDR3 has 15 residues. CDR3 nucleotides: TGTGCCAGCAGCGTAGGCAGCTTTAATAATTCACCCCTCCACTTT. Its translation is CASSVGSFNNSPLHF.

The CDR3 nucleotides are TGTGCCAGCAGCCCGTCGGTGAACACTGAAGCTTTCTTT. This encodes CASSPSVNTEAFF. The chain combines TRBV7-3 with TRBJ1-1; D unresolved. From germline, CDR1 is SGHTA and CDR2 FQGTGA. Trimming removed 5 bases from V and 0 bases from J, with 7 bases in between. The CDR3 covers 13 residues.

V gene TRBV7-6 combines with J gene TRBJ2-1; D ambiguous. Germline-derived CDR1 and CDR2 are SGHVS and FNYEAQ. CDR3 length: 12 amino acids. Trimming stripped 2 bases from V and 5 bases from J, with 4 bases between. The CDR3: CASSLLDNEQFF. The CDR3 region has the DNA TGTGCCAGCAGCTTATTAGACAATGAGCAGTTCTTC. Variable domain in full (rest from reference TRBV7-6 and TRBJ2-1): GAGVSQSPRYKVTKRGQDVALRCDPISGHVSLYWYRQALGQGPEFLTYFNYEAQQDKSGLPNDRFSAERPEGSISTLTIQRTEQRDSAMYRCASSLLDNEQFFGPGTRLTVL.

This clone was observed a single time. The chain has TRBV9 and TRBJ2-3, with TRBD1 as a possible D gene (6 bases). Germline V gives CDR1 SGDLS, CDR2 YYNGEE. This CDR3 is 14 amino acids long. Trimming pared 0 bases from V and 9 bases from J, leaving 14 bases between. The CDR3 DNA is TGTGCCAGCAGCGTAGGCCCAGGGGCGTCAACGCAGTATTTT. Translation: CASSVGPGASTQYF.

The V call is TRBV19, the J call TRBJ1-2, with D perhaps matching TRBD1 (5 bases). In germline, CDR1 is LNHDA, CDR2 SQIVND (reference sequence). The CDR3 extends over 12 amino acids. The V end lost 10 bases, the J end lost 8 bases, and 17 bases lay between the germline ends. This chain's CDR3 is CATFRDSGGYTF. CDR3 sequence (DNA): TGTGCCACCTTCCGGGACTCGGGGGGCTACACCTTC.

The rearrangement uses TRBV28 and TRBJ1-2; 7 nucleotides agree with TRBD1. Germline V lookup: CDR1 MDHEN, CDR2 SYDVKM. This CDR3 is 15 amino acids long. V gave up 4 bases and J gave up 1 base; unmatched junction bases: 6. The chain's CDR3 is CASSSGGGGNYGYTF. Here the CDR3 DNA reads TGTGCCAGCAGTTCAGGGGGTGGGGGTAACTATGGCTACACCTTC.

This clone has a handful of counts. The genes are TRBV2 and TRBJ1-5; D gene uncertain. Germline lookup yields CDR1 SNHLY and CDR2 FYNNEI. Trimming removed 3 bases from V and 7 bases from J, with 13 bases in between. CDR3 length: 14 residues. The chain's CDR3 is CASSDGGSGQPQHF. DNA of the CDR3: TGTGCCAGCAGTGATGGAGGGAGTGGACAGCCCCAGCATTTT.

The CDR3 nucleotides are TGTGCCAGCAGCTTATTCTCCGGACAGGGCTACACTGAAGCTTTCTTT. As protein: CASSLFSGQGYTEAFF. The chain carries TRBV7-2 and TRBJ1-1, with TRBD1 matching over 8 bases. V lost 2 bases, J lost 3 bases, and 8 bases stayed unmatched. In germline, CDR1 is SGHTA, CDR2 FQGNSA. The CDR3 is 16 amino acids.

This clone showed up just once. The J gene is TRBJ2-3, the V gene TRBV14; D ambiguous. Germline CDR1 reads SGHDN; CDR2 reads FVKESK. This CDR3 region has 13 residues. Trimming removed 6 bases at V and 2 bases at J, with 9 bases between. The chain's CDR3 is CASRQYSTDTQYF. CDR3 bases: TGTGCCAGCAGACAGTATTCCACAGATACGCAGTATTTT.

The gene calls are TRBV5-1 and TRBJ2-3; 10 bases agree with TRBD1. Germline trimming cut 0 bases from V and 6 bases from J; bases unmatched to any gene: 4. Germline lookup yields CDR1 SGHRS and CDR2 YFSETQ. The CDR3 runs 15 residues. DNA for the CDR3: TGCGCCAGCAGCTTGGCCGGGACAGGGGTGGATACGCAGTATTTT. As protein: CASSLAGTGVDTQYF. Based on the CDR3 plus reference TRBV5-1 and TRBJ2-3, the full variable domain is KAGVTQTPRYLIKTRGQQVTLSCSPISGHRSVSWYQQTPGQGLQFLFEYFSETQRNKGNFPGRFSGRQFSNSRSEMNVSTLELGDSALYLCASSLAGTGVDTQYFGPGTRLTVL.

This rearrangement joins TRBV5-4 to TRBJ1-1, with no clear D. CDR3 size: 13 residues. Trimming cost V 4 bases and J 0 bases, with 7 bases left between them. The germline V gene encodes CDR1 SGHNT and CDR2 YYREEE (reference sequence). The CDR3 DNA reads as TGTGCCAGCAGCCCCCCGTTGAACACTGAAGCTTTCTTT. It yields the protein CASSPPLNTEAFF.

This chain uses TRBV11-2 with TRBJ1-5; no definite D call. The CDR3 is made up of 13 amino acids. V lost 4 bases and J 3 bases, leaving 7 bases between the germline ends. CDR1 is SGHAT and CDR2 is FQNNGV in the germline V gene. The CDR3 here is CASSSNYNQPQHF. The CDR3 DNA follows: TGTGCCAGCAGCTCAAACTACAATCAGCCCCAGCATTTT.

The V gene is TRBV12-2, the J gene TRBJ2-7. TRBV12-2 counts as a pseudogene. CDR3 length: 15 residues. CDR3 sequence reads: CASRFLDILSYEQYF. The DNA for the CDR3 is TGTGCAAGTCGCTTCCTAGACATACTCTCCTACGAGCAGTACTTC.

This sequence joins TRBV7-9 and TRBJ1-2; D gene ambiguous. V was clipped by 2 bases and J by 6 bases, with 7 bases between them. CDR3 length: 12 amino acids. Germline CDR1 SEHNR, CDR2 FQNEAQ (reference sequence). Here the CDR3 DNA reads TGTGCCAGCAGCTTATCCTGGCATGGCTACACCTTC. The encoded protein is CASSLSWHGYTF.

The chain uses TRBV6-5 and TRBJ1-1; 7 nucleotides line up with TRBD1. V shed 6 bases, J shed 5 bases, and the junction held 9 bases outside the gene matches. CDR3 length equals 14 residues. Per the germline V gene, CDR1 is MNHEY and CDR2 is SVGAGI. As DNA, the CDR3 is TGTGCCAGCAGACAGAACAGGGGAACGACTGAAGCTTTCTTT. Translation: CASRQNRGTTEAFF.

The chain joins TRBV7-2 to TRBJ2-1; TRBD2 agrees at 7 bases. V shed 5 bases, J shed 5 bases, and the junction held 6 bases outside the gene matches. There are 14 residues in the CDR3. The germline V gene has CDR1 SGHTA and CDR2 FQGNSA. The CDR3 sequence: CASSQTSSNNEQFF. The CDR3 nucleotides are TGTGCCAGCAGCCAGACTAGCTCGAACAATGAGCAGTTCTTC.

The chain couples TRBV19 to TRBJ1-6; possibly TRBD1 for D (6 bases). The germline V and J ends were trimmed by 5 bases and 7 bases, with 12 bases remaining between them. Germline CDR1 and CDR2: LNHDA and SQIVND (reference sequence). The CDR3 contains 14 residues. The CDR3 sequence is CASSLQGRNSPLHF. The CDR3 region has the DNA TGTGCCAGTAGTCTCCAGGGGCGGAATTCACCCCTCCACTTT.

The chain couples TRBV7-2 to TRBJ2-1; D is possibly TRBD2 (5 bases). Germline V gene sequence: CDR1 SGHTA, CDR2 FQGNSA. The germline V and J ends were trimmed by 3 bases and 4 bases, with 13 bases remaining between them. This CDR3 contains 15 residues. CDR3: CASSFEAARYNEQFF. DNA of the CDR3: TGTGCCAGCAGCTTCGAAGCGGCCCGTTACAATGAGCAGTTCTTC.

The V call is TRBV5-1, the J call TRBJ2-7, with D perhaps matching TRBD2 (5 bases). CDR3 size: 14 residues. Per germline, CDR1 SGHRS and CDR2 YFSETQ. Deletions cut 1 base from V and 0 bases from J, with 8 bases between. CDR3 loop: CASSLLGSSYEQYF. The CDR3, as DNA: TGCGCCAGCAGCTTGCTAGGGAGCTCCTACGAGCAGTACTTC.

The CDR3: CASSLGGENEQYF. CDR3 DNA sequence: TGTGCCAGCAGCTTAGGCGGGGAGAACGAGCAGTACTTC. The chain links TRBV7-3 to TRBJ2-7; the D gene is possibly TRBD2 (6 bases). V was shortened by 2 bases and J by 5 bases, with 10 bases between the two germline ends. This CDR3 is built from 13 residues. Germline lookup yields CDR1 SGHTA and CDR2 FQGTGA. Supplemented by reference TRBV7-3 and TRBJ2-7, the full variable domain reads GAGVSQTPSNKVTEKGKYVELRCDPISGHTALYWYRQSLGQGPEFLIYFQGTGAADDSGLPNDRFFAVRPEGSVSTLKIQRTERGDSAVYLCASSLGGENEQYFGPGTRLTVT.

The V and J genes are TRBV7-2 and TRBJ2-1; TRBD1 aligns across 9 bases. Germline V gene sequence: CDR1 SGHTA, CDR2 FQGNSA. This CDR3 has 14 residues. Losses at the gene ends were 8 bases for V and 2 bases for J; bases not matched to a gene: 4. The DNA of the CDR3 is TGTGCCAGCGCAGGACAGGGGACCTACAATGAGCAGTTCTTC. This gives the protein CASAGQGTYNEQFF.

The V and J genes are TRBV5-1 and TRBJ2-7, with 8 bases aligning to TRBD1. The junction had 13 bases not matched to a gene; V was cut back by 4 bases and J by 4 bases. There are 16 residues in the CDR3. Germline lookup yields CDR1 SGHRS and CDR2 YFSETQ. The CDR3 region is CASSPGTGNMRYEQYF. CDR3 sequence (DNA): TGCGCCAGCAGCCCGGGGACAGGCAACATGCGGTACGAGCAGTACTTC.

This chain uses TRBV11-3 with TRBJ2-1; possible D gene TRBD2, 6 bases. The CDR3 length is 15 residues. V lost 5 bases, J lost 4 bases, and 15 bases lay in between. In germline, CDR1 is SGHNT, CDR2 YENEEA. The CDR3 reads CASSPRGTLYNEQFF. CDR3 nucleotides: TGTGCCAGCAGCCCCCGGGGGACCCTATACAATGAGCAGTTCTTC.

This clone was detected a few times. The chain carries TRBV2 and TRBJ2-1, with TRBD2 matching over 10 bases. This CDR3 contains 15 residues. CDR1 is SNHLY, CDR2 FYNNEI, per germline. The ends lost 3 bases at V and 7 bases at J; junction bases unmatched: 6. In DNA, the CDR3 is TGTGCCAGCAGTGAGGGGACTAGCGACAGGAATGAGCAGTTCTTC. Its protein is CASSEGTSDRNEQFF.

J is TRBJ1-5 and V is TRBV6-6; D uncertain. Looked up from germline, CDR1 is MNHNY and CDR2 is SVGAGI (reference sequence). The CDR3 loop spans 16 amino acids. Trimming removed 0 bases from V and 8 bases from J, with 17 bases in between. The CDR3 region has the DNA TGTGCCAGCAGTTACTCGATGAACAGCCCTGGGGAGCCCCAGCATTTT. It is translated as CASSYSMNSPGEPQHF.

This clone has only a few counts. The gene calls are TRBV4-1 and TRBJ1-5, with a possible D match to TRBD1 (5 bases). Trimming left V 1 base short and J 4 bases short, with 14 bases between. CDR1 and CDR2 (germline): MGHRA, YSYEKL. This CDR3 comprises 16 residues. The CDR3 coding sequence is TGCGCCAGCAGCCAAGTTCCGGGACCGATGAATCAGCCCCAGCATTTT. Its protein product is CASSQVPGPMNQPQHF.

J is TRBJ2-7 and V is TRBV5-1, with TRBD2 matching over 9 bases. V lost 2 bases and J lost 3; bases outside the gene matches: 6. From germline, CDR1 is SGHRS and CDR2 YFSETQ. The CDR3 length is 15 residues. CDR3 amino acids: CASSLVAGAGYEQYF. CDR3 coding DNA: TGCGCCAGCAGCTTAGTAGCGGGGGCTGGCTACGAGCAGTACTTC.

The chain recombines TRBV10-2 with TRBJ2-7, with D perhaps TRBD1 (5 bases). This CDR3 region has 13 residues. Trimming pared 2 bases from V and 2 bases from J, leaving 7 bases between. Germline V lookup: CDR1 WSHSY, CDR2 SAAADI. The CDR3 nucleotides read TGCGCCAGCAGTGAGGTGACAGCCTACGAGCAGTACTTC. Its translation: CASSEVTAYEQYF.

This chain connects TRBV6-1 to TRBJ2-7; D gene uncertain. The V end was cut by 4 bases, the J end by 6 bases, with 16 bases between. This CDR3 has 14 amino acids. CDR1 and CDR2 (germline): MNHNS, SASEGT. CDR3 nucleotides: TGTGCCAGCAGTGTGGATAGTAGAGTCGGCGAGCAGTACTTC. This encodes CASSVDSRVGEQYF.